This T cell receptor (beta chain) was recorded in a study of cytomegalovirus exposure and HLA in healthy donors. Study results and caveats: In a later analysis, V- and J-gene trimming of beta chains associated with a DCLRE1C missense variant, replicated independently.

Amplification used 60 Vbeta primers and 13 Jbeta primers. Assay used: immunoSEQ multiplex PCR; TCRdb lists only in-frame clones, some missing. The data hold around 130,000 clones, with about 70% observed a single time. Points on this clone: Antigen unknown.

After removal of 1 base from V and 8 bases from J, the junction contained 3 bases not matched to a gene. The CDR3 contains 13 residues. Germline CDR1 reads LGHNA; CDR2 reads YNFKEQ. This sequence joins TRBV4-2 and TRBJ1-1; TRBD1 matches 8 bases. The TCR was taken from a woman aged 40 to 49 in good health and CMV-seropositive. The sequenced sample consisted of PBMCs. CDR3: CASSQGNRGEAFF. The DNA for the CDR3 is TGTGCCAGCAGCCAAGGAAACAGGGGGGAAGCTTTCTTT.